Reported below is one T cell receptor beta chain. These data are taken from a study of blood T cell repertoires in COVID-19. Only in-frame clones appear in the TCRdb table, and some are missing; sequencing was by immunoSEQ multiplex PCR. Of fewer than 250,000 clones in the sample, 80% to 90% were seen once. The CDR3 consists of 12 residues. The V and J ends lost 9 bases and 0 bases respectively, with 10 bases between them. The germline gives CDR1 SGHNT, CDR2 YYREEE (reference sequence). The source is a man over 45 with active or convalescent COVID-19. The chain is built from TRBV5-4 and TRBJ2-7, with D maybe TRBD2 (6 bases). Sequenced material: peripheral blood. CDR3 residues: CATGTVSYEQYF. For the CDR3, the DNA is TGTGCCACTGGGACTGTCTCCTACGAGCAGTACTTC.